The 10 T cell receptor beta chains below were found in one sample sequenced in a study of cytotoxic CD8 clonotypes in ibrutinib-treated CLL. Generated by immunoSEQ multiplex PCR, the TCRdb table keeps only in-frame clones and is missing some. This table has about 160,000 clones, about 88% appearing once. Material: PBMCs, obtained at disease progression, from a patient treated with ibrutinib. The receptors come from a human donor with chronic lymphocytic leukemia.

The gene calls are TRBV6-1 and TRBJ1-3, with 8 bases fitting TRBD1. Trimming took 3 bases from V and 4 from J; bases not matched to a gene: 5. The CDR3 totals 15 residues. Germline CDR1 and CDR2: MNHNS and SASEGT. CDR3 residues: CASSDRTGKGNTIYF. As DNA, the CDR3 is TGTGCCAGCAGTGACAGGACAGGGAAAGGAAACACCATATATTTT.

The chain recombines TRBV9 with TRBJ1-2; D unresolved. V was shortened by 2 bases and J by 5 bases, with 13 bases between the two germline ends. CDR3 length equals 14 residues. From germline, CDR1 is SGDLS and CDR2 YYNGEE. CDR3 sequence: CASSVLGRSYGYTF. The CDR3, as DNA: TGTGCCAGCAGCGTTCTTGGCAGGAGTTATGGCTACACCTTC.

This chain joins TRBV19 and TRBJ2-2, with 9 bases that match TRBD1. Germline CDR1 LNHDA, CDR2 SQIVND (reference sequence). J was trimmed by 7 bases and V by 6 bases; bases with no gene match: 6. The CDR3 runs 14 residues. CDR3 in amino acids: CASSPGQGNGELFF. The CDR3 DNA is TGTGCCAGTAGCCCGGGACAGGGTAACGGGGAGCTGTTTTTT.

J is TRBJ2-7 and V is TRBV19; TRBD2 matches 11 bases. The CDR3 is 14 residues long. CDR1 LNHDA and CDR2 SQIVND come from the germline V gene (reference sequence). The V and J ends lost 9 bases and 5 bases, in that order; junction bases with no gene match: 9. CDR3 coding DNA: TGTGCCAGCCGAAGGGCTAGCGGGAGGAACGAGCAGTACTTC. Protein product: CASRRASGRNEQYF.

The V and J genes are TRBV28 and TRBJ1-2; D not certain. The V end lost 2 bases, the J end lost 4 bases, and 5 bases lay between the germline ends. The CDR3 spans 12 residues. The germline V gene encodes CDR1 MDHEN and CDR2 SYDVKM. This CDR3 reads CASSLRTYGYTF. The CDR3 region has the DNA TGTGCCAGCAGTTTAAGGACCTATGGCTACACCTTC.

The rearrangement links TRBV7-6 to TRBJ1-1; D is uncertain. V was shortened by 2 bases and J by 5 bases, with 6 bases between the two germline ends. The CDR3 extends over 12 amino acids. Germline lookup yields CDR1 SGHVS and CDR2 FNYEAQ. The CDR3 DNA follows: TGTGCCAGCAGCTTAAGTGGTACTGAAGCTTTCTTT. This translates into CASSLSGTEAFF. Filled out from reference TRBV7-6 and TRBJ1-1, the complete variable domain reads GAGVSQSPRYKVTKRGQDVALRCDPISGHVSLYWYRQALGQGPEFLTYFNYEAQQDKSGLPNDRFSAERPEGSISTLTIQRTEQRDSAMYRCASSLSGTEAFFGQGTRLTVV.

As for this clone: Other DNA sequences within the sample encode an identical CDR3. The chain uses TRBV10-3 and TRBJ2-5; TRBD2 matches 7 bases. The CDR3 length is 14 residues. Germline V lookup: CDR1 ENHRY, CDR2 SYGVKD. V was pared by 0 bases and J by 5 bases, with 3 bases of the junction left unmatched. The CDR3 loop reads CAISESGGVETQYF. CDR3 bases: TGTGCCATCAGTGAGTCGGGGGGGGTGGAGACCCAGTACTTC.

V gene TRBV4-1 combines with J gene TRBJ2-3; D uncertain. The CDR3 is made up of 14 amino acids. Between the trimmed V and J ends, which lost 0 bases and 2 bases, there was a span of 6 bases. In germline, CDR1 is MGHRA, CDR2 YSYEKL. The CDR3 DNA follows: TGCGCCAGCAGCCAAGACCCTCACACAGATACGCAGTATTTT. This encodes CASSQDPHTDTQYF.

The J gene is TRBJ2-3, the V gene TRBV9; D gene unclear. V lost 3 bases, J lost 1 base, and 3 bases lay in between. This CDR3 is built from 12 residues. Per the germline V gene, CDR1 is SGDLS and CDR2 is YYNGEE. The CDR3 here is CASSARTDTQYF. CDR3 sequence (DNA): TGTGCCAGCAGCGCCCGCACAGATACGCAGTATTTT.

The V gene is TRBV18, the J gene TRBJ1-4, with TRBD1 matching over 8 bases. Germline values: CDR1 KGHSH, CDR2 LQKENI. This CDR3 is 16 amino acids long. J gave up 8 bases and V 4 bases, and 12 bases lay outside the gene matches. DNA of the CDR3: TGTGCCAGCTCACTAAACGTTGGACAGGGTAGCGAAAAACTGTTTTTT. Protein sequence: CASSLNVGQGSEKLFF. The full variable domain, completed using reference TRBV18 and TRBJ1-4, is NAGVMQNPRHLVRRRGQEARLRCSPMKGHSHVYWYRQLPEEGLKFMVYLQKENIIDESGMPKERFSAEFPKEGPSILRIQQVVRGDSAAYFCASSLNVGQGSEKLFFGSGTQLSVL.